This T cell receptor (beta chain) is from a study of T cells in Graves' hyperthyroidism and ophthalmopathy. Broader study findings: Model output signaled ophthalmopathy a median roughly six months ahead of onset.

CDR1 is SSHAT and CDR2 is FNYEAQ in the germline V gene (reference sequence). There are 16 residues in the CDR3. Deletions cut 6 bases from V and 0 bases from J, with 17 bases between. Each diagnosis drew on symptoms, thyroxine, TRAb, thyroid ultrasound and orbital computed tomography findings. For this clonotype: Its specificity is unknown.

From RNA transcripts, TCR beta CDR3 regions were amplified. Initially, a first-round RT-PCR of the TCR CDR3 employed the HTBI primer set. TCRdb passed the multiplex PCR reads through MiXCR, listing each CDR3 protein once. Of about 580,000 distinct CDR3 sequences in the sample, under 60% were seen once. The clonotype originates from a woman aged 18-35 years with Graves' hyperthyroidism. Sequences were obtained from peripheral blood or thyroid tissue (not recorded which). This chain connects TRBV7-7 to TRBJ1-1; D perhaps matches TRBD1 (5 bases). The CDR3 here is CASRLAGQVMNTEAFF. The CDR3 DNA sequence: TGTGCCAGCAGATTGGCGGGGCAGGTTATGAACACTGAAGCTTTCTTT.